The 30 T cell receptor beta chains in this list originate from one sample, sequenced in a study of blood T cell repertoires in COVID-19. Assay used: immunoSEQ multiplex PCR; TCRdb lists only in-frame clones, some missing. The sample holds roughly 670,000 clones, about nine tenths seen once. Sample: peripheral blood. The origin of the receptors is a woman aged 18-35 years with acute or convalescent COVID-19.

This clone has a handful of counts. The chain combines TRBV11-2 with TRBJ1-5; D not resolved. The ends were cut back, 1 base at V and 1 base at J, with 11 bases in the middle. This CDR3 contains 16 residues. Germline CDR1 reads SGHAT; CDR2 reads FQNNGV. CDR3 coding DNA: TGTGCCAGCAGCTTAGGAAAGGGCGGGAGCAATCAGCCCCAGCATTTT. As protein: CASSLGKGGSNQPQHF.

The chain carries TRBV9 and TRBJ1-2, with D possibly being TRBD1 (5 bases). Germline V gives CDR1 SGDLS, CDR2 YYNGEE. This CDR3 has 13 residues. With 2 bases removed from V and 7 bases from J, the gap between germline ends came to 12 bases. The CDR3 loop reads CASSVGPEVGYTF. CDR3 DNA sequence: TGTGCCAGCAGCGTGGGGCCGGAAGTTGGCTACACCTTC.

This chain connects TRBV7-8 to TRBJ2-1; 13 nucleotides agree with TRBD2. Germline values: CDR1 SGHVS, CDR2 FQNEAQ. The CDR3 has 14 residues. Trimming removed 5 bases from V and 9 bases from J; junction bases left unmatched: 4. Written as DNA, the CDR3 is TGTGCCAGCAGCCAGACTAGCGGGGGGTTTGAGCAGTTCTTC. This translates into CASSQTSGGFEQFF.

The chain employs TRBV5-4 and TRBJ1-2; the match to TRBD1 covers 7 bases. Trimming took 0 bases from V and 8 from J; bases not matched to a gene: 10. Germline V gives CDR1 SGHNT, CDR2 YYREEE (reference sequence). This CDR3 is built from 15 residues. CDR3 loop: CASSLGGPGGRGYTF. CDR3 bases: TGTGCCAGCAGCTTGGGCGGCCCAGGGGGTCGGGGCTACACCTTC.

The count of this clone is one. V gene TRBV2 combines with J gene TRBJ1-6, with TRBD1 as a possible D gene (6 bases). With 4 bases removed from V and 6 bases from J, the gap between germline ends came to 16 bases. This CDR3 has 16 amino acids. In germline, CDR1 is SNHLY, CDR2 FYNNEI. CDR3: CASSVNGGTFNSPLHF. The DNA for the CDR3 is TGTGCCAGCAGTGTTAACGGGGGGACATTTAATTCACCCCTCCACTTT.

A note on this clone: The junction shows a germline mismatch at one end, possibly a read error. The chain employs TRBV6-1 and TRBJ2-7, with 9 nucleotides matching TRBD1. The CDR3 totals 16 residues. CDR1 is MNHNS and CDR2 is SASEGT in the germline V gene. The CDR3 DNA is TGTGCCAGCAGTGACCCCCCGGGACAGGGCTCCCACGAGCAGTACTTC. Its translation: CASSDPPGQGSHEQYF.

The chain carries TRBV7-2 and TRBJ1-1, with 9 bases lining up with TRBD1. Trimming took 5 bases from V and 5 from J; bases not matched to a gene: 6. Germline loops: CDR1 SGHTA, CDR2 FQGNSA. This CDR3 spans 14 amino acids. The CDR3 spells CASSPRQGVTEAFF. CDR3 nucleotides: TGTGCCAGCAGCCCAAGACAGGGGGTGACTGAAGCTTTCTTT.

This chain uses TRBV18 with TRBJ1-3; 8 nucleotides match TRBD1. From germline, CDR1 is KGHSH and CDR2 LQKENI. V lost 3 bases, J lost 3 bases, and 7 bases stayed unmatched. The CDR3 has 16 residues. CDR3 loop: CASSPNQGAGGNTIYF. For the CDR3, the DNA is TGTGCCAGCTCACCTAATCAGGGGGCTGGTGGAAACACCATATATTTT. The full variable domain, completed using reference TRBV18 and TRBJ1-3, is NAGVMQNPRHLVRRRGQEARLRCSPMKGHSHVYWYRQLPEEGLKFMVYLQKENIIDESGMPKERFSAEFPKEGPSILRIQQVVRGDSAAYFCASSPNQGAGGNTIYFGEGSWLTVV.

The CDR3 protein is CAWSVFRGLRGYTF. The CDR3 DNA reads TGTGCCTGGAGTGTATTCAGGGGGCTCAGGGGCTACACCTTC. The genes are TRBV30 and TRBJ1-2; 8 nucleotides line up with TRBD1. V dropped 0 bases and J dropped 8; count of bases not matched to a gene: 8. This CDR3 spans 14 amino acids. Germline values: CDR1 GTSNPN, CDR2 SVGIG (reference sequence).

Of note for this clone: The sample carries other DNA sequences with the same CDR3. The chain is built from TRBV18 and TRBJ1-1; unclear D gene. Trimming stripped 0 bases from V and 4 bases from J, with 6 bases between. CDR3 length equals 13 residues. The germline gives CDR1 KGHSH, CDR2 LQKENI. The CDR3 loop reads CASSPPGSTEAFF. The CDR3 nucleotides read TGTGCCAGCTCACCACCAGGGAGCACTGAAGCTTTCTTT.

The rearrangement joins TRBV7-9 to TRBJ1-6; tentatively, D is TRBD1 (5 bases). Germline CDR1 and CDR2: SEHNR and FQNEAQ (reference sequence). The CDR3 is 13 residues long. The ends were cut back, 5 bases at V and 8 bases at J, with 10 bases in the middle. The CDR3 loop is CASSPGGHSPLHF. For the CDR3, the DNA is TGTGCCAGCAGCCCCGGGGGTCATTCACCCCTCCACTTT.

This chain joins TRBV5-1 and TRBJ1-6, with 7 bases identical to TRBD1. This CDR3 comprises 14 residues. Germline V gene data show CDR1 as SGHRS and CDR2 as YFSETQ. After removal of 4 bases from V and 10 bases from J, the junction contained 8 bases not matched to a gene. CDR3 bases: TGCGCCAGCAGCCCTTACAGGGGATGCTCACCCCTCCACTTT. Translating it yields CASSPYRGCSPLHF. Full variable domain (missing parts from reference TRBV5-1 and TRBJ1-6): KAGVTQTPRYLIKTRGQQVTLSCSPISGHRSVSWYQQTPGQGLQFLFEYFSETQRNKGNFPGRFSGRQFSNSRSEMNVSTLELGDSALYLCASSPYRGCSPLHFGNGTRLTVT.

The V and J genes are TRBV2 and TRBJ1-3, with D perhaps TRBD1 (6 bases). Germline V gives CDR1 SNHLY, CDR2 FYNNEI. Trimming took off 2 bases at V and 0 bases at J, with 11 bases between the two ends. This CDR3 region has 16 residues. Written as DNA, the CDR3 is TGTGCCAGCAGTGAATCCGGGACAAACTCTGGAAACACCATATATTTT. This gives the protein CASSESGTNSGNTIYF.

This clone was found once. The rearrangement links TRBV9 to TRBJ2-2, with unresolved D. From germline, CDR1 is SGDLS and CDR2 YYNGEE. Trimming left V 3 bases short and J 4 bases short, with 7 bases between. The CDR3 has 13 amino acids. CDR3 residues: CASSATSTGELFF. Here the CDR3 DNA reads TGTGCCAGCAGCGCGACTTCCACCGGGGAGCTGTTTTTT.

The chain joins TRBV21-1 to TRBJ2-3; the DNA was not compared with TRBD2, the D call given in the table. TRBV21-1 is an annotated pseudogene. The CDR3 has 16 amino acids. In DNA, the CDR3 is TGTGCCAGCAGCACCGGACTAGCGGGGCACACAGATACGCAGTATTTT. Translation gives CASSTGLAGHTDTQYF.

The chain's CDR3 is CASRFRGMNEKLFF. CDR3 nucleotide sequence: TGTGCCAGCAGGTTCCGCGGGATGAATGAAAAACTGTTTTTT. V is TRBV6-5 and J is TRBJ1-4; D gene uncertain. With 6 bases removed from V and 5 bases from J, the gap between germline ends came to 13 bases. CDR1 is MNHEY and CDR2 is SVGAGI in the germline V gene. The CDR3 contains 14 residues.

The rearrangement links TRBV12-5 to TRBJ1-2, with D possibly matching TRBD1 (6 bases). Trimming removed 2 bases at V and 3 bases at J, with 13 bases between. Germline V gene data show CDR1 as LGHNT and CDR2 as FRNRAP. The CDR3 is 15 residues long. CDR3 protein: CASGLRQGQHYGYTF. CDR3 DNA: TGTGCTAGTGGTTTGAGGCAGGGGCAGCACTATGGCTACACCTTC.

About this clone: This CDR3 is also generated by other DNA sequences in the sample. The gene calls are TRBV27 and TRBJ1-2; maybe TRBD1 (5 bases). The CDR3 runs to 13 residues. The ends were cut back, 5 bases at V and 5 bases at J, with 12 bases in the middle. Germline V gene lookup returns CDR1 MNHEY and CDR2 SMNVEV (reference sequence). The CDR3 sequence is CASSPSGSYGYTF. CDR3 DNA sequence: TGTGCCAGCAGTCCCTCAGGGTCGTATGGCTACACCTTC.

V is TRBV7-2 and J is TRBJ2-7, with 7 positions matching TRBD1. There are 14 residues in the CDR3. The V segment lost 6 bases and the J segment 0 bases; nucleotides outside the gene matches: 5. Per germline, CDR1 SGHTA and CDR2 FQGNSA. This CDR3 is CASRTGTVSYEQYF. In DNA form, the CDR3 reads TGTGCCAGCAGAACCGGGACAGTCTCCTACGAGCAGTACTTC.

Only one count was recorded for this clone. The chain employs TRBV23-1 and TRBJ2-1; D is unresolved. TRBV23-1 is flagged as an ORF with uncertain function. Trimming removed 6 bases from V and 7 bases from J, with 10 bases in between. The CDR3 has 12 amino acids. This CDR3 is CASRQRVNEQFF. The CDR3 DNA reads as TGCGCCAGCAGACAGAGAGTGAATGAGCAGTTCTTC.

The V and J genes are TRBV13 and TRBJ1-3; D not certain. Between the trimmed V and J ends, which lost 6 bases and 0 bases, there was a span of 12 bases. The CDR3 runs to 15 residues. Germline CDR1 is PRHDT and CDR2 is FYEKMQ (reference sequence). CDR3 sequence (DNA): TGTGCCAGCAGTTCGCCTACCTACTCTGGAAACACCATATATTTT. Translated, it gives CASSSPTYSGNTIYF.

This chain connects TRBV5-6 to TRBJ1-2, with 7 nucleotides matching TRBD1. The CDR3 has 14 residues. Germline-derived CDR1 and CDR2 are SGHDT and YYEEEE. Germline trimming cut 1 base from V and 4 bases from J; bases unmatched to any gene: 4. In DNA, the CDR3 is TGTGCCAGCAGCTTGACAGGGGTGGGCTATGGCTACACCTTC. Its protein product is CASSLTGVGYGYTF.

The chain uses TRBV6-5 and TRBJ1-3; possible D gene TRBD1, 5 bases. Trimming removed 6 bases from V and 2 bases from J, with 14 bases in between. Germline V gene lookup returns CDR1 MNHEY and CDR2 SVGAGI. This CDR3 spans 15 amino acids. Here the CDR3 reads CASSTSRVAGNTIYF. The CDR3 DNA reads TGTGCCAGCAGCACAAGCAGGGTTGCTGGAAACACCATATATTTT.

The V and J genes are TRBV27 and TRBJ2-3, with no clear D. This CDR3 has 14 residues. Germline values: CDR1 MNHEY, CDR2 SMNVEV (reference sequence). The germline V and J ends were trimmed by 2 bases and 0 bases, with 6 bases remaining between them. CDR3 sequence (DNA): TGTGCCAGCAGTTTAATCCCGAGCACAGATACGCAGTATTTT. This encodes CASSLIPSTDTQYF.

The CDR3 sequence: CASGRERNTEAFF. The CDR3 region has the DNA TGTGCCAGCGGACGGGAGAGGAACACTGAAGCTTTCTTT. The chain has TRBV7-3 and TRBJ1-1; the D is unclear. Germline CDR1 reads SGHTA; CDR2 reads FQGTGA. This CDR3 is built from 13 residues. V lost 8 bases to trimming and J lost 1 base, with 11 bases between them.

This chain uses TRBV4-1 with TRBJ1-6; D not resolved. Trimming left V 2 bases short and J 7 bases short, with 18 bases between. The CDR3 runs 17 residues. Germline V gene data show CDR1 as MGHRA and CDR2 as YSYEKL. The CDR3 loop reads CASSQSGFFSRNSPLHF. Here the CDR3 DNA reads TGCGCCAGCAGCCAAAGCGGCTTTTTTTCTCGGAATTCACCCCTCCACTTT.

The chain is built from TRBV7-6 and TRBJ1-6, with TRBD1 as a possible D gene (5 bases). The CDR3 loop spans 15 amino acids. The ends were cut back, 0 bases at V and 7 bases at J, with 10 bases in the middle. The germline V gene encodes CDR1 SGHVS and CDR2 FNYEAQ. As DNA, the CDR3 is TGTGCCAGCAGCTTAGCCGGGGGATTGAATTCACCCCTCCACTTT. Translating gives CASSLAGGLNSPLHF.

In DNA form, the CDR3 reads TGTGCCAGCAGCGACACTCGACAGGGTCACTACGAGCAGTACTTC. Amino acids: CASSDTRQGHYEQYF. V gene TRBV25-1 combines with J gene TRBJ2-7; 7 bases match TRBD1. V was clipped by 6 bases and J by 3 bases; unmatched bases: 11. The CDR3 totals 15 residues. The germline V gene has CDR1 MGHDK and CDR2 SYGVNS.

This clone was counted a single time. The chain has TRBV28 and TRBJ1-2, with 9 nucleotides matching TRBD1. With V trimmed by 5 bases and J by 8 bases, 12 bases remained unmatched. The CDR3 sequence is 15 residues long. From germline, CDR1 is MDHEN and CDR2 SYDVKM. The CDR3 reads CASSRRQGDVAGYTF. The CDR3 DNA reads as TGTGCCAGCAGTCGAAGACAGGGGGACGTCGCCGGCTACACCTTC.

The chain couples TRBV5-6 to TRBJ1-6; a possible D gene is TRBD1 (5 bases). The CDR3 runs 16 residues. V was trimmed by 0 bases and J by 10 bases, leaving 17 bases between them. Germline CDR1 SGHDT, CDR2 YYEEEE. This CDR3 is CASSLGGYKVGSPLHF. CDR3 nucleotide sequence: TGTGCCAGCAGCTTGGGGGGCTACAAGGTGGGATCACCCCTCCACTTT.